This section outlines one T cell receptor (beta chain) sequence together with its context. Its antigen is still unknown. The cohort consisted of approximately 670 healthy bone marrow donors. All cohort members were sampled while nominally healthy, although unrecorded immune exposures were likely present. The donor tested CMV seronegative, placing the donor among the 350 or so seronegative members of the cohort. Every donor gave a peripheral blood sample, and the peripheral blood mononuclear cells from that sample were used for TCR beta sequencing. The Qiagen DNeasy Blood Extraction Kit was used to extract genomic DNA from the blood cell samples. The data derive from a study of cytomegalovirus exposure and HLA in healthy donors (dated by TCRdb to 2015 to 2018). About the investigation overall: According to an earlier analysis of several hundred of the donors, roughly 180 million T cells yielded 117 million unique TCR beta sequences and 250 to 350 Gb of sequence data. All discovery cohort repertoires had been generated on a single sequencing platform. Because of strong linkage in the cohort, roughly five DR-DQ haplotypes were treated as single units for association and clustering. Across some 400 genotyped donors of the cohort, an average of roughly 230,000 unique TCR beta nucleotide sequences per donor were sequenced, and approximately 19% of those sequences were non-productive. Of the roughly 400 genotyped donors, 65% to 90% fell in the genetic ancestry cluster associated with self-reported Caucasian donors. Donor age, sex, ethnicity and CMV serostatus were compiled alongside the repertoire data. To predict cytomegalovirus infection status, the study combined high-throughput TCR immunosequencing, statistical association of individual TCRs with disease status, and machine learning. An early release that covered around 590 HLA-typed donors contained approximately 300 gigabases of sequencing data and 80 million or so unique TCR sequences. Rather than drawing on any new phenotypic data, the later analysis identified candidate immune exposures from TCR beta sequences and the way those sequences occurred across donors. In addition to the first cohort of 666 subjects, a separate validation cohort of 100 to 150 different subjects was used. In a later genetic analysis, genome-wide SNP genotypes for about 55% of the roughly 700 donors were used, and that subset was treated as a discovery cohort. To study patterns of TCR occurrence, a later analysis re-analyzed previously published TCR beta repertoires from hundreds of donors and added high-resolution HLA genotyping. The number of typed donors differed by locus: about 629-630 for A, B, C, DRB1 and DQB1; roughly 510 for DQA1; over 600 for DPA1; and around 450 for DPB1. The study was designed to test whether signatures of past pathogen exposure could be identified by cataloging public T cell receptors. Using immunosequencing, the study profiled T cell repertoires from 640 or so subjects and related those repertoires to cytomegalovirus serostatus. To decide whether each TCR beta V gene segment behaved as functional or pseudogenic, an earlier analysis of some 600 of the donors relied on high-throughput TCR beta sequencing. HLA typing covered class I and class II loci at four-digit resolution.

The method behind the library was the immunoSEQ multiplex PCR assay. A mixture of 60 forward primers for TCR Vbeta segments and 13 reverse primers for TCR Jbeta segments was used in the multiplex PCR. The CDR3 region of rearranged TCR beta genes was amplified from genomic DNA by a multiplex PCR assay. Amplified TCR beta libraries were sequenced as 87-base-pair reads on the Illumina HiSeq System. Per the original workflow: In a later analysis, 80 million or so unique TCR beta chains were counted across the roughly 610 repertoires, and roughly 10 million of these chains were shared by at least two donors. To remove PCR and sequencing errors, raw reads were error-corrected and collapsed into unique sequences using a nearest-neighbor algorithm that merged closely related sequences. CDR3 sequences were aligned to IMGT reference sequences to assign V, D and J gene segments. Each retained sequence needed at least a six-nucleotide match to both a V gene segment and a J gene segment. Rearrangements were called productive when the CDR3 lacked stop codons and stayed in frame with V and J; all others were non-productive. CDR3 was defined according to IMGT convention as the region running from the second conserved V-encoded cysteine to the conserved J-encoded phenylalanine. The earlier analysis of 500 to 600 of the donors excluded sequences that lacked an unambiguous match to a single V gene segment. An earlier analysis of 587 of the donors classified V segments as functional when productive rearrangements were above 56.7% and as segregating when the standard deviation between donors was above 5%. A statistical classification framework was developed to diagnose cytomegalovirus status using the catalog of TCR beta chain sequences. In a later analysis, V and J genes were assigned by comparing TCR nucleotide sequences against IMGT/GENE-DB human TR gene sequences. The TCRdist pipeline was used in a later analysis to assign CDR3 sequences and most-parsimonious VDJ recombination scenarios. In a later analysis, each TCR beta chain was defined by its CDR3 amino acid sequence together with its V-gene family, and reads without a unique V-gene family were excluded. A later analysis removed nearly 600 highly shared, low-generation-probability nucleotide sequences to deal with suspected cross-contamination and a sequencing artifact. A later analysis calculated a clonal expansion index for each public chain from normalized within-repertoire ranks of inferred template counts. In a later analysis, generation probabilities were computed using a VDJ recombination model fitted to out-of-frame rearrangements, and the results were checked against IGoR. A later analysis scored TCR-TCR, TCR-HLA and TCR-CMV co-occurrence with hypergeometric tests, applying a repertoire-size bias correction to TCR pairs. A later analysis estimated false discovery rates by permuting HLA or CMV assignments 20 times. In a later analysis, co-occurring TCRs were grouped using DBSCAN, and TCRdist sequence similarity was added for clustering within HLA-allele-positive subsets. Repertoires with fewer than 30,000 or more than 120,000 public chains were left out of co-occurrence clustering, as were five repertoires with anomalous nucleotide sharing. This immuneACCESS table, as held by TCRdb, lists in-frame sequences with V and J called but not all clones. Of the missing ones, under half trace to an unresolved V gene in checked studies; the others have no known cause. The V and J calls and the clone size are those of that table, but D and trimming were determined from the DNA. This sample's listing comprises approximately 110,000 clones. Around 2.4% of the sample comes from the top ten.

What the research found in general, with its limitations: Compared with the 666-donor mean, donors in an Asian-associated ancestry cluster had fewer N-insertions in productive TCRs, according to a later genetic analysis. Three of the identified cytomegalovirus-associated TCR beta chains were confirmed in vitro to be specific for cytomegalovirus antigens. The classifier was reported to diagnose cytomegalovirus status with high specificity and sensitivity in both the original and validation cohorts. The sequencing pipeline was judged likely to have produced a cluster of highly shared sequence variants as a technical artifact. A later analysis reported that several top co-occurrence clusters appeared linked to parvovirus B19, influenza, CMV and Epstein-Barr virus. The authors suggested that the approach could potentially be generalized to other disease states and immunological phenotypes. When HLA alleles, especially DR and DQ, strongly co-occurred, TCR associations were difficult to assign to individual alleles. About 17 rarely observed V segments, including chromosome 9 orphons, were excluded from the earlier analysis of several hundred of the donors because counts were too low. The presence/absence analyses assumed that sequencing depth was roughly uniform across donors, and that assumption may not be true. An association between a missense DCLRE1C variant and V-gene and J-gene trimming of TCR beta chains was found in a later genetic analysis and replicated in an independent cohort. A further reported finding was that TCR beta sequences accurately predicted the HLA-A and HLA-B alleles for most subjects in the first cohort. HLA typing was unavailable for some donors at each locus, so association tests used only the typed subset. Compared with equally common non-associated chains, HLA-associated TCR beta chains in a later analysis were more clonally expanded and had lower generation probabilities. Specific HLA alleles were associated with roughly 16,000 TCR beta sequences at a false discovery rate of 0.05 in a later analysis. Correlated functional status among segregating V segments might be attributable to linkage disequilibrium, but an unknown experimental factor could not be ruled out. A total of 150 or so TCR beta chains were listed by the study as associated with cytomegalovirus. According to a later analysis, TCR association rates differed among HLA loci, with DRB1 alleles showing the most associated TCRs and HLA-C alleles showing the fewest. Most CMV-associated TCR beta chains appeared to be HLA-restricted in a later analysis, and the HLA associations seemed to be driven largely by CMV exposure. Broadly in line with IMGT annotations, most TCR beta V segments showed up in productive rearrangements about 87% or about 30% of the time in an earlier analysis of several hundred of the donors. The only immune exposure information available for the cohort was CMV serostatus. Most TCR sequences were observed very rarely across donors, whereas some public TCRs were present in many individuals. The cohort was sequenced for TCR beta chains only, and without alpha or paired-chain data the features that could be detected were limited.

Specimen: PBMCs. This sequence originates from a man in his forties in good health and CMV-seronegative.

The nucleotides read TGTGCCAGCAGTGAGGGGAGCGGGAGCACAGATACGCAGTATTTT. The encoded protein is CASSEGSGSTDTQYF. The chain joins TRBV6-4 to TRBJ2-3; matching of 6 bases hints at TRBD2 as the D gene. Between the V and J ends, shortened by 3 bases and 0 bases respectively, the junction contains 10 bases. The germline V gene supplies CDR1 MRHNA and CDR2 SNTAGT. The CDR3 runs 15 amino acids, cysteine and phenylalanine included. The CDR3 DNA has 45 bases and is translated from base 1.